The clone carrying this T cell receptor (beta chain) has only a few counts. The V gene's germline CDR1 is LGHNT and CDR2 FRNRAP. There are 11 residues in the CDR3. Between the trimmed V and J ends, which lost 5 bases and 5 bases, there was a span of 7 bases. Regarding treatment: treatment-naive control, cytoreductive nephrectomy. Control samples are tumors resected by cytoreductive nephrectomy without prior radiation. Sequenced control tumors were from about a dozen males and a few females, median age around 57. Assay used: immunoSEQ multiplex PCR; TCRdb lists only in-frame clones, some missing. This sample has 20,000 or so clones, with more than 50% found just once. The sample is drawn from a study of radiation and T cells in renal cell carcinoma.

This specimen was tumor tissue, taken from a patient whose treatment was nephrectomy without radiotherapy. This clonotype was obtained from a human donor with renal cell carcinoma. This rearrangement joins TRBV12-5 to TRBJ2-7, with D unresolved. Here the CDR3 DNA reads TGTGCTAGTGGTACAAACGACGAGCAGTACTTC. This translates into CASGTNDEQYF.